This TCR beta chain is from a study of T cells after yellow fever vaccination. J gave up 0 bases and V 0 bases, and 1 base lay outside the gene matches. The CDR3 contains 14 residues. From germline, CDR1 is SQVTM and CDR2 ANQGSEA. The TCR cDNA carried a universal primer site and UMIs from 5'RACE template switching. TCRdb reprocessed the 5' RACE reads via MiXCR and lists one record per CDR3 protein. Here the sample spans about 75,000 distinct CDR3 sequences, under 9.5% being singletons. This clonotype was detected ten times or more. The chain recombines TRBV29-1 with TRBJ2-5, with 7 bases fitting TRBD1. The sample consisted of CD8+ T cells sorted from PBMCs, taken 9 to 11 days after the first yellow fever vaccination. This sequence originates from a man aged 18 to 29 who received the YFV17D yellow fever vaccine. For the CDR3, the DNA is TGCAGCGTTGAAGAGACAGGGTACCAAGAGACCCAGTACTTC. Its protein product is CSVEETGYQETQYF.